This T cell receptor beta chain was captured by sequencing in a study of T-cell reconstitution after alpha-beta-depleted transplantation in children. Germline V CDR1 and CDR2: SGHAT, FQNNGV. The junction had 11 bases not matched to a gene; V was cut back by 4 bases and J by 2 bases. The CDR3 is 16 amino acids. This clonotype was detected ten times or more. Unique molecular identifiers were built into the TCRbeta library. TCRdb passed the PCR reads through MiXCR, listing each CDR3 protein once. The profile shows 420,000 or so distinct CDR3 sequences, 11% of them singletons. This specimen consisted of PBMCs from the stem cell graft donor, obtained from the stem cell graft. The J gene is TRBJ2-7, the V gene TRBV11-2; 7 bases line up with TRBD1. The source of this sequence is a human donor who donated a stem cell graft to a child with acute myeloid leukemia. The CDR3 is CASSSLARDSTYEQYF. The CDR3 DNA reads as TGTGCCAGCAGCTCGCTGGCCCGGGACAGTACCTACGAGCAGTACTTC.